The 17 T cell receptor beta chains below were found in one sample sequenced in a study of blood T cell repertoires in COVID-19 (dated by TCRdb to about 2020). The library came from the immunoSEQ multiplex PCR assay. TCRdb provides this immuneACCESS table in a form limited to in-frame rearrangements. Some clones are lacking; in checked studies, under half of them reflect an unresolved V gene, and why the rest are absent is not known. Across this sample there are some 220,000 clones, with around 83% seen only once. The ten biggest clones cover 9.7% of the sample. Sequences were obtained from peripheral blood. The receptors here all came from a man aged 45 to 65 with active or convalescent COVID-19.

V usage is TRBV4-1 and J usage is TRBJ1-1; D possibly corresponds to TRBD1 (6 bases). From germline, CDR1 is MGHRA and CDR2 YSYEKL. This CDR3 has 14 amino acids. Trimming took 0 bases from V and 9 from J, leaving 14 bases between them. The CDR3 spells CASSQDGGHGKAFF. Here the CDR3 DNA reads TGCGCCAGCAGCCAAGATGGGGGCCACGGTAAAGCTTTCTTT.

The DNA of the CDR3 is TGTGCCAGCAGCTGGGCCCCGGGGTTCGGGTACGAGCAGTACTTC. It codes for CASSWAPGFGYEQYF. V and J are TRBV7-8 and TRBJ2-7; D possibly corresponds to TRBD2 (5 bases). The germline CDR1 and CDR2 sequences are SGHVS and FQNEAQ. This CDR3 has 15 residues. V was pared by 4 bases and J by 4 bases, with 17 bases between.

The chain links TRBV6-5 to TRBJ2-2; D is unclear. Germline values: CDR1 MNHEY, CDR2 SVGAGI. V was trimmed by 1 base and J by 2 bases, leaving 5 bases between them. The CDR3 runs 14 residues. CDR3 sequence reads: CASSYWHNTGELFF. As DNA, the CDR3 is TGTGCCAGCAGTTACTGGCATAACACCGGGGAGCTGTTTTTT.

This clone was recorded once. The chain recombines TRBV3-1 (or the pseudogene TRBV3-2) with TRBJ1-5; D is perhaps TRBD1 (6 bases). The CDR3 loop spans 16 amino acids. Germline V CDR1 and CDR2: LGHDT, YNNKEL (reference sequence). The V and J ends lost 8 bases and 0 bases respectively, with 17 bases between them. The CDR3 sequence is CASSRTGPHSNQPQHF. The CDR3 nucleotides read TGTGCCAGCTCGAGAACAGGGCCACATAGCAATCAGCCCCAGCATTTT.

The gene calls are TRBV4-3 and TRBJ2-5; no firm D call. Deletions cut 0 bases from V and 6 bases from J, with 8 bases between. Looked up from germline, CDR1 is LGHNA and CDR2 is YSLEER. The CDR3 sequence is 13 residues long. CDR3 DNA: TGCGCCAGCAGCCAAGATAGGAGTCAGACCCAGTACTTC. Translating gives CASSQDRSQTQYF.

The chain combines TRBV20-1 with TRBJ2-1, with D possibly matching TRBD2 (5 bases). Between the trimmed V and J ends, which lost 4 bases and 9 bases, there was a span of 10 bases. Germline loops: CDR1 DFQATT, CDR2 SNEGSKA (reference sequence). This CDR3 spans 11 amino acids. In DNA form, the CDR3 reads TGCAGTGCTACGAGAGGGATTGAGCAGTTCTTC. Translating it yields CSATRGIEQFF.

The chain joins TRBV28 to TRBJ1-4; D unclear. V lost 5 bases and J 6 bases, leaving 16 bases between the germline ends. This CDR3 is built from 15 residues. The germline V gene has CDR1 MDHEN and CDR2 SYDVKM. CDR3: CASSQLGTGDEKLFF. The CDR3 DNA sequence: TGTGCCAGCAGTCAGCTTGGAACCGGGGATGAAAAACTGTTTTTT.

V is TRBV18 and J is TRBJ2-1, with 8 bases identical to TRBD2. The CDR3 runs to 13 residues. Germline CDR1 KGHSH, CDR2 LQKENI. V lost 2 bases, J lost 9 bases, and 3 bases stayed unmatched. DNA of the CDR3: TGTGCCAGCTCACCATGGAGCGGGAGTGAGCAGTTCTTC. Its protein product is CASSPWSGSEQFF. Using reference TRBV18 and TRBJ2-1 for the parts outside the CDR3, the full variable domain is NAGVMQNPRHLVRRRGQEARLRCSPMKGHSHVYWYRQLPEEGLKFMVYLQKENIIDESGMPKERFSAEFPKEGPSILRIQQVVRGDSAAYFCASSPWSGSEQFFGPGTRLTVL.

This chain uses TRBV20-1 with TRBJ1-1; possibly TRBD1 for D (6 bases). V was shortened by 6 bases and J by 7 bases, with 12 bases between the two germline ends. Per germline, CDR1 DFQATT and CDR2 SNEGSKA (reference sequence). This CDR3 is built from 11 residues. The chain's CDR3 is CSAKGQVEAFF. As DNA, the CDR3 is TGCAGTGCCAAGGGACAAGTTGAAGCTTTCTTT.

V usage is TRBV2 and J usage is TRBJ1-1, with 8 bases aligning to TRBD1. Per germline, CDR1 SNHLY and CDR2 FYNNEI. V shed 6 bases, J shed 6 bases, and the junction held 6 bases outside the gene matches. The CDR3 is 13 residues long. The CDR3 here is CASSRDRGAEAFF. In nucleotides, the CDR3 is TGTGCCAGCAGCCGCGACAGGGGTGCTGAAGCTTTCTTT.

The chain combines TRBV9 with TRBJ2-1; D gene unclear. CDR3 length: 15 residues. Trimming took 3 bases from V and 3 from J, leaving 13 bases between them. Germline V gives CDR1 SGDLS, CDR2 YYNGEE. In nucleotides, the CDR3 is TGTGCCAGCAGCGCGGGTGCGCTCCTCTACAATGAGCAGTTCTTC. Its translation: CASSAGALLYNEQFF.

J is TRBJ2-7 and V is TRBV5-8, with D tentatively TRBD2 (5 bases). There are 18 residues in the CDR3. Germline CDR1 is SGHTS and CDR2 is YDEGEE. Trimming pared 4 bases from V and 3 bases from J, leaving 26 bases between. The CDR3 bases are TGTGCCAGCAGCCCGTGGACGCGTCGTGGTCTAGCCGTCTACGAGCAGTACTTC. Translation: CASSPWTRRGLAVYEQYF. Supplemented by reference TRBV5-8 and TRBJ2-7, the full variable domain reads EAGVTQSPTHLIKTRGQQATLRCSPISGHTSVYWYQQALGLGLQFLLWYDEGEERNRGNFPPRFSGRQFPNYSSELNVNALELEDSALYLCASSPWTRRGLAVYEQYFGPGTRLTVT.

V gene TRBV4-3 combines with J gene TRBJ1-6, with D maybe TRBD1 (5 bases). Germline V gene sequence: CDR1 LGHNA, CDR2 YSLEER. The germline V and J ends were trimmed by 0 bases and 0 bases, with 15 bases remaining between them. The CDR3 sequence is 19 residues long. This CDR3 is CASSQDLPGGSSYNSPLHF. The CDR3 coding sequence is TGCGCCAGCAGCCAAGATCTCCCGGGGGGTAGCTCCTATAATTCACCCCTCCACTTT.

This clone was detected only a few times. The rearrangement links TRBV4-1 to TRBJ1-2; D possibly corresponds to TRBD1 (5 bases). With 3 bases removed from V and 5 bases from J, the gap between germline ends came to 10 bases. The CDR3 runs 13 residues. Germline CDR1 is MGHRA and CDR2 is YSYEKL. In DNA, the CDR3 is TGCGCCAGCAGCCAGGGGGGAATTTATGGCTACACCTTC. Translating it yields CASSQGGIYGYTF.

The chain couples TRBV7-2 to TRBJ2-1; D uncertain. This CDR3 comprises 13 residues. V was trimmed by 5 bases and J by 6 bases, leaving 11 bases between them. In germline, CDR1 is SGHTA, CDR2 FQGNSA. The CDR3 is CASSTRGSNEQFF. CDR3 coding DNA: TGTGCCAGCAGCACCCGCGGCTCCAATGAGCAGTTCTTC.

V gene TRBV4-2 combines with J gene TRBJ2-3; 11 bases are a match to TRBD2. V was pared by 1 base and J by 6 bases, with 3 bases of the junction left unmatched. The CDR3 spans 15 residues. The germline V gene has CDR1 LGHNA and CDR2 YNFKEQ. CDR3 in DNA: TGTGCCAGCAGCCAAGGTAGCGGGGGGGCGGATACGCAGTATTTT. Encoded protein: CASSQGSGGADTQYF.

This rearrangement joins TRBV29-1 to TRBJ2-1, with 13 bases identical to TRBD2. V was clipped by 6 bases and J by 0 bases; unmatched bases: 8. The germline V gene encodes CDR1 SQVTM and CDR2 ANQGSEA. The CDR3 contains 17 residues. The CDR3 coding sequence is TGCAGCGTGACTGGACTAGCGGGAGTCCCCTCCTACAATGAGCAGTTCTTC. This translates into CSVTGLAGVPSYNEQFF.